This TCR beta chain was sequenced in a study of human T cells and chemical hapten exposure. Study summary: The use of 2% DPC on approximately 2 cm by approximately 2 cm of upper inner arm skin constituted sensitization. Patients, mostly women, had alopecia areata, alopecia totalis or alopecia universalis. It was small differences in pooled library volume that mainly caused per-sample TCR yields to vary.

CDR1 is SGHAT and CDR2 is FQNNGV in the germline V gene. V was pared by 1 base and J by 3 bases, with 7 bases of the junction left unmatched. This CDR3 spans 16 amino acids. Findings of the study overall: TCRs at high frequency, those above 1 in 1000, did not change with DPC sensitization.

Note on this clonotype: What it binds is unknown.

The time point denotes: pre-sensitization, week 0. The treatment was: therapeutic diphenylcyclopropenone sensitization with weekly scalp DPC. TCRdb re-called the RACE reads through MiXCR, storing one row per CDR3 protein. The sample holds about 180,000 distinct CDR3 sequences, around 30% seen once. The clonotype originates from a young woman with alopecia areata. Some clones in this sample may be carry-over from other donors' samples. V gene TRBV11-2 combines with J gene TRBJ2-7; 9 bases fit TRBD2. The material was whole blood, obtained in connection with sensitization to the hapten diphenylcyclopropenone (DPC). The CDR3 reads CASSLVSSGEFYEQYF. Written as DNA, the CDR3 is TGTGCCAGCAGCTTAGTTTCTAGCGGGGAGTTCTACGAGCAGTACTTC.